A selection of T cell receptor beta chains follows, all from one sample in a study of lymphopenia after photon versus proton radiotherapy. Only in-frame clones appear in the TCRdb table, and some are missing; sequencing was by immunoSEQ multiplex PCR. This sample yields 50,000 to 75,000 clones, of which approximately 83% are seen a single time; about 2% belongs to the top ten. Sequences were derived from peripheral blood, sampled from a patient treated with photon-based radiotherapy. Receptor source: a middle-aged man with gastric cancer. Each CDR3 is given without its conserved first and last residue. The D gene is left open where the match is weak.

CDR3,J,D,V
ASSQGPGQLGLAGREQY,TRBJ2-7,TRBD2,TRBV4-3
ASSEKSLLYEQY,TRBJ2-7,.,TRBV6-1
ASSIGKGTGELF,TRBJ2-2,.,TRBV19
ASNRGLKGEQY,.,.,TRBV6-5
ASSTRTGDYEQY,TRBJ2-7,TRBD1,TRBV19
ASSEDPRYYEQY,TRBJ2-7,.,TRBV2
ASSTRHETQY,TRBJ2-5,.,TRBV5-6
ASSPGTFDTEAF,TRBJ1-1,.,TRBV7-9
ASSPSPSGTSYEQY,.,.,TRBV4-2
ASSSPSEAGPSPLH,TRBJ1-6,.,TRBV5-4
ASSRQGLSTEAF,TRBJ1-1,TRBD1,TRBV7-2